This T cell receptor (beta chain) was sequenced during a study of T cells after yellow fever vaccination. Many counts were recorded for this clonotype. Its target is unknown. Study results and limitations: Only a minor proportion of clonotypes was detected across both CD4 and CD8 compartments. Re-detected after boosting: most primary clones, 96% of CD4 and roughly 88% of CD8. Contaminants from the bulk population, in the form of abundant clonotypes, could be found in FACS-sorted repertoires.

5'RACE template switching generated TCR cDNA, adding a universal primer site and UMIs. TCRdb recomputed calls from the 5' RACE reads with MiXCR, one row per CDR3 protein. The profile covers roughly 310,000 distinct CDR3 sequences, with roughly 8.7% appearing a single time and roughly 17% taken by the ten largest. Germline V CDR1 and CDR2: SGHRS, YFSETQ. CDR3 length: 14 residues. V gave up 3 bases and J gave up 0 bases, with 6 bases separating them. This chain joins TRBV5-1 and TRBJ2-2; no clear D gene. The input for sequencing was PBMCs, taken on the day of the first yellow fever vaccination. The sequence derives from a man aged 18 to 30 who received the YFV17D yellow fever vaccine. The CDR3 DNA reads as TGCGCCAGCAGCTCGGACCCGAACACCGGGGAGCTGTTTTTT. It translates to CASSSDPNTGELFF.